This T cell receptor beta chain was recovered during a study of cytomegalovirus exposure and HLA in healthy donors. Likely unrecorded immune exposures existed in these nominally healthy donors. PCR involved 60 Vbeta and 13 Jbeta primers. Clones were sequenced by immunoSEQ multiplex PCR, and TCRdb holds only the in-frame ones, with some missing. The data show about 150,000 clones, 70% to 85% seen once. Germline V gene sequence: CDR1 SGHAT, CDR2 FQNNGV. V gave up 3 bases and J gave up 2 bases, with 17 bases separating them. The CDR3 is 16 amino acids. This chain uses TRBV11-2 with TRBJ2-7, with TRBD2 as a possible D gene (5 bases). Sequencing was done on a sample of PBMCs. The sequence was obtained from a male donor in good health and CMV-seronegative. The CDR3 DNA sequence: TGTGCCAGCAGCTTGCGCGCGGACTGGCCCACCTACGAGCAGTACGTC. Its translation: CASSLRADWPTYEQYV.